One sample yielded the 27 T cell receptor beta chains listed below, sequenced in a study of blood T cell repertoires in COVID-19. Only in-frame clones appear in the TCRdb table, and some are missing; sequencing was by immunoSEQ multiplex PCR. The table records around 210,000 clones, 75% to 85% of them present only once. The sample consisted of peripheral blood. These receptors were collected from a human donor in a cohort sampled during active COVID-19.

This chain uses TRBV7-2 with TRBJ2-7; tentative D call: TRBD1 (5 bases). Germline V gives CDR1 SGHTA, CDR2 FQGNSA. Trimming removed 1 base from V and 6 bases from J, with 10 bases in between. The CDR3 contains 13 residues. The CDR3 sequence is CASSLVGAVEQYF. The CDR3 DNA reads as TGTGCCAGCAGCTTAGTAGGGGCAGTCGAGCAGTACTTC.

The DNA for the CDR3 is TGTGCCAGCAGTTCTCCGAGATTTACTAATGAAAAACTGTTTTTT. Its translation is CASSSPRFTNEKLFF. This chain uses TRBV28 with TRBJ1-4, with D uncertain. This CDR3 spans 15 amino acids. V dropped 4 bases and J dropped 2 bases, with 11 bases sitting between them. Germline V CDR1 and CDR2: MDHEN, SYDVKM.

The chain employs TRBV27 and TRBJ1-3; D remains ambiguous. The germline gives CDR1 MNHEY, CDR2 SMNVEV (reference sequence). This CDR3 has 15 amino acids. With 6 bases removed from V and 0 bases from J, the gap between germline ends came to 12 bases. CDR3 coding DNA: TGTGCCAGCAGACTCGACGGGAGCTCTGGAAACACCATATATTTT. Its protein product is CASRLDGSSGNTIYF.

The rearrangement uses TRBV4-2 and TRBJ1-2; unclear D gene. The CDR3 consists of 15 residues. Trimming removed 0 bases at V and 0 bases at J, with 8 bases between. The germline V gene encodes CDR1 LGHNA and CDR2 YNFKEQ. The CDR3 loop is CASSQDSSTNYGYTF. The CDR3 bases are TGTGCCAGCAGCCAAGATTCCAGTACTAACTATGGCTACACCTTC.

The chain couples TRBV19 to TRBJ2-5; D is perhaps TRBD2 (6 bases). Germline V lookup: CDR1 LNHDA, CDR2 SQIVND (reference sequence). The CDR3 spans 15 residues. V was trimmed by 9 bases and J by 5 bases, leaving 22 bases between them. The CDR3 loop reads CASRNQGLQGETQYF. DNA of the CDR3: TGTGCCAGCCGCAATCAGGGACTCCAAGGGGAGACCCAGTACTTC.

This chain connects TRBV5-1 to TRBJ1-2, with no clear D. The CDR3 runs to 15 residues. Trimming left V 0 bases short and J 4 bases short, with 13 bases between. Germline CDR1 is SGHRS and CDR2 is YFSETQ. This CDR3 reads CASSLASGSLYGYTF. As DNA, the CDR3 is TGCGCCAGCAGCTTGGCTAGCGGCAGCCTCTATGGCTACACCTTC.

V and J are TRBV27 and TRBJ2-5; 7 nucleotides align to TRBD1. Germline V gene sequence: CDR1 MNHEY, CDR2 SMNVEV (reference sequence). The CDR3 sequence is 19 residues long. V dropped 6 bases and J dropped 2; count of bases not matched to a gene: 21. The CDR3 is CASRYDSPGTDQKQETQYF. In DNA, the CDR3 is TGTGCCAGCAGATACGACAGTCCGGGGACAGATCAGAAACAAGAGACCCAGTACTTC.

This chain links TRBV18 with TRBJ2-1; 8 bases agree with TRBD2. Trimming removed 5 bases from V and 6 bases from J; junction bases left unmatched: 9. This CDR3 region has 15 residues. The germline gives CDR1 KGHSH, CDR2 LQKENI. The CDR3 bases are TGTGCCAGCTCAAAGACTAGCGACCGCTTCAATGAGCAGTTCTTC. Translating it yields CASSKTSDRFNEQFF. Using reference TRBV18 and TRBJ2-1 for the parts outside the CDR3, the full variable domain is NAGVMQNPRHLVRRRGQEARLRCSPMKGHSHVYWYRQLPEEGLKFMVYLQKENIIDESGMPKERFSAEFPKEGPSILRIQQVVRGDSAAYFCASSKTSDRFNEQFFGPGTRLTVL.

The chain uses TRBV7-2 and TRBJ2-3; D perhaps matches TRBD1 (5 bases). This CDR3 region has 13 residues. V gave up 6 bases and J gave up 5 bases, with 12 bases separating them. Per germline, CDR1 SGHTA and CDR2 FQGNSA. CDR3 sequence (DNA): TGTGCCAGCAGGGCGACAGCCGGAGATACGCAGTATTTT. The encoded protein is CASRATAGDTQYF.

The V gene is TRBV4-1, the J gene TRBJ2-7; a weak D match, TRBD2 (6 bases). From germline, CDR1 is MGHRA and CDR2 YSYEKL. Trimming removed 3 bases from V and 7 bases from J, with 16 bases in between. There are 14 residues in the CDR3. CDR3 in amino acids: CASSHLGLLKEQYF. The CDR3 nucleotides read TGCGCCAGCAGCCACCTGGGACTTTTGAAGGAGCAGTACTTC.

As DNA, the CDR3 is TGTGCCAGCAGCCGGGGGGATTCCTCAGGTGAGCAGTACTTC. Its translation is CASSRGDSSGEQYF. The rearrangement joins TRBV11-3 to TRBJ2-7, with 7 bases aligning to TRBD2. J was trimmed by 7 bases and V by 5 bases; bases with no gene match: 11. CDR3 length: 14 residues. Germline CDR1 reads SGHNT; CDR2 reads YENEEA. Full variable domain (outside the CDR3, taken from reference TRBV11-3 and TRBJ2-7): EAGVVQSPRYKIIEKKQPVAFWCNPISGHNTLYWYLQNLGQGPELLIRYENEEAVDDSQLPKDRFSAERLKGVDSTLKIQPAELGDSAVYLCASSRGDSSGEQYFGPGTRLTVT.

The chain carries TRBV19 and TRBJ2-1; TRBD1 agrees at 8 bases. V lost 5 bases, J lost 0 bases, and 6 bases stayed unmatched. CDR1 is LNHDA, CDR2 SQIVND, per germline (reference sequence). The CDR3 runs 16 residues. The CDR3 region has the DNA TGTGCCAGTAGTTTCCGACAGGGGAACTCCTACAATGAGCAGTTCTTC. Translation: CASSFRQGNSYNEQFF.

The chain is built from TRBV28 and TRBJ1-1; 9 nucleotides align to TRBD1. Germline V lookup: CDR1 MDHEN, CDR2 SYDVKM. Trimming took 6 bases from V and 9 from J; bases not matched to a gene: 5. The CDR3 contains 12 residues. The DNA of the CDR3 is TGTGCCAGCAGACCCGGACAGGGGCAAGCTTTCTTT. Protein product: CASRPGQGQAFF.

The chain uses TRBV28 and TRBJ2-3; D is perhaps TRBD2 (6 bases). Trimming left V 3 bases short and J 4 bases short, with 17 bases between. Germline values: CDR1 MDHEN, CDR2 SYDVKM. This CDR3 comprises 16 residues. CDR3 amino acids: CASSFSAGTRADTQYF. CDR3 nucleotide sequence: TGTGCCAGCAGTTTTTCGGCGGGGACCAGGGCAGATACGCAGTATTTT.

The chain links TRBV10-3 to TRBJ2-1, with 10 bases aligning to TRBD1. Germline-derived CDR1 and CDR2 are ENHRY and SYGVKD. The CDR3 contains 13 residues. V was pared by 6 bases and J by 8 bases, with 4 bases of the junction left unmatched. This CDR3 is CAISTGTGDEQFF. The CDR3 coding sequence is TGTGCCATCAGCACCGGGACAGGGGATGAGCAGTTCTTC.

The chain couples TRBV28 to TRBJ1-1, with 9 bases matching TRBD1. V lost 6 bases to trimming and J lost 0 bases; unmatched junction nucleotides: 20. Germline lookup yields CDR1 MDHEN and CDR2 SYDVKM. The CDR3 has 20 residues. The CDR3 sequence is CASSTTISLRDRDMNTEAFF. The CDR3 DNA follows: TGTGCCAGCAGCACAACGATCAGCCTCCGGGACAGGGATATGAACACTGAAGCTTTCTTT.

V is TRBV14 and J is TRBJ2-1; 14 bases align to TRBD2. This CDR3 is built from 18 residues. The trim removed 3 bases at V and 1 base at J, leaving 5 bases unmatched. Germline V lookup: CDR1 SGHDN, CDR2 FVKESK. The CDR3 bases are TGTGCCAGCAGCCACGGGACTAGCGGGAGACGGTCCTACAATGAGCAGTTCTTC. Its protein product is CASSHGTSGRRSYNEQFF.

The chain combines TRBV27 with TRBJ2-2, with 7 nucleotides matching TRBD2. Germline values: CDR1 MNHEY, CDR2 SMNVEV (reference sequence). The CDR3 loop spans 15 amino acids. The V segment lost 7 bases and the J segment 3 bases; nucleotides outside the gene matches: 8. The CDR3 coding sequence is TGTGCCAGCAAACGCGGGAGTCGGGACACCGGGGAGCTGTTTTTT. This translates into CASKRGSRDTGELFF.

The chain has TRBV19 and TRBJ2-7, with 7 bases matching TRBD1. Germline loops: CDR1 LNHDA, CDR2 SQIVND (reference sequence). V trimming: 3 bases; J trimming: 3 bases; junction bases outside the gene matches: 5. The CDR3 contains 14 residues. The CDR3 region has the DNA TGTGCCAGTAGTATCTTGGGACAGCACTACGAGCAGTACTTC. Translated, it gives CASSILGQHYEQYF.

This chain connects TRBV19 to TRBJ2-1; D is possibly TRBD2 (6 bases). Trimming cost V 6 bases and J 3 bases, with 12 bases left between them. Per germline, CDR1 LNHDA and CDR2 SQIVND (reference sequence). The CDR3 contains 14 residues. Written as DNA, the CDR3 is TGTGCCAGTAGCCCCGGGACTGTCTACAATGAGCAGTTCTTC. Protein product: CASSPGTVYNEQFF. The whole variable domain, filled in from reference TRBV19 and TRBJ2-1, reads DGGITQSPKYLFRKEGQNVTLSCEQNLNHDAMYWYRQDPGQGLRLIYYSQIVNDFQKGDIAEGYSVSREKKESFPLTVTSAQKNPTAFYLCASSPGTVYNEQFFGPGTRLTVL.

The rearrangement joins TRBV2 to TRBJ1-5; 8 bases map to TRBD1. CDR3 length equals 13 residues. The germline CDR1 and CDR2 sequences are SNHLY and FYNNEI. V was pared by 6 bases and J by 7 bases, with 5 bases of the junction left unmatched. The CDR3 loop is CASRQQGEQPQHF. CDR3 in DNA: TGTGCCAGCAGGCAACAGGGGGAACAGCCCCAGCATTTT.

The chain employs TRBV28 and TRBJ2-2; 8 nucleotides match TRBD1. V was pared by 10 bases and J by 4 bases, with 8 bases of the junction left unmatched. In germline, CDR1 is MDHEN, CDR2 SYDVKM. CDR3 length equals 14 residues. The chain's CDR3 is CAIRSGGGTGELFF. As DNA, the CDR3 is TGTGCCATCCGTTCAGGGGGCGGCACCGGGGAGCTGTTTTTT.

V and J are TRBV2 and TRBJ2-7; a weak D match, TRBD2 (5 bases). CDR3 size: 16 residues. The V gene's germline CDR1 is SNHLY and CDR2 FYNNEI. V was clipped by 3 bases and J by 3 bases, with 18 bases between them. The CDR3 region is CASSEFRATGSYEQYF. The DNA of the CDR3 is TGTGCCAGCAGTGAGTTCAGAGCAACTGGGAGCTACGAGCAGTACTTC.

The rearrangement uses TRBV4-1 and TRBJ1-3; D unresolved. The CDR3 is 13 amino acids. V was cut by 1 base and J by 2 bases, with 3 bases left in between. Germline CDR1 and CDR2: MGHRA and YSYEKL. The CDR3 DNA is TGCGCCAGCAGCCAAGCTCCTGGAAACACCATATATTTT. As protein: CASSQAPGNTIYF.

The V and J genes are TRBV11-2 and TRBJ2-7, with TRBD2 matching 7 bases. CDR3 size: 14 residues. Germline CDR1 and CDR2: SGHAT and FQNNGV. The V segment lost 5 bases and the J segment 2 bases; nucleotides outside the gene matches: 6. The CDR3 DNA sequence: TGTGCCAGCAGCCCCGCGGGAGCGCCCTACGAGCAGTACTTC. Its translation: CASSPAGAPYEQYF. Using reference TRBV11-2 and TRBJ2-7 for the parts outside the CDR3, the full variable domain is EAGVAQSPRYKIIEKRQSVAFWCNPISGHATLYWYQQILGQGPKLLIQFQNNGVVDDSQLPKDRFSAERLKGVDSTLKIQPAKLEDSAVYLCASSPAGAPYEQYFGPGTRLTVT.

The CDR3 DNA reads TGTGCCAGTAGTATACCCGGGACAGTCTACGAGCAGTACTTC. Translating gives CASSIPGTVYEQYF. The V and J genes are TRBV19 and TRBJ2-7, with TRBD1 identical over 7 bases. Looked up from germline, CDR1 is LNHDA and CDR2 is SQIVND (reference sequence). This CDR3 comprises 14 residues. The trim removed 2 bases at V and 3 bases at J, leaving 4 bases unmatched.

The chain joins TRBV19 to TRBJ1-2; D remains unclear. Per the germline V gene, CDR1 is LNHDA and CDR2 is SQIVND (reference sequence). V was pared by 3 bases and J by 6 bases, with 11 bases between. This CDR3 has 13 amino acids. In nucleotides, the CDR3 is TGTGCCAGTAGTATGAGCGGTAGAGATGGCTACACCTTC. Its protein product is CASSMSGRDGYTF.